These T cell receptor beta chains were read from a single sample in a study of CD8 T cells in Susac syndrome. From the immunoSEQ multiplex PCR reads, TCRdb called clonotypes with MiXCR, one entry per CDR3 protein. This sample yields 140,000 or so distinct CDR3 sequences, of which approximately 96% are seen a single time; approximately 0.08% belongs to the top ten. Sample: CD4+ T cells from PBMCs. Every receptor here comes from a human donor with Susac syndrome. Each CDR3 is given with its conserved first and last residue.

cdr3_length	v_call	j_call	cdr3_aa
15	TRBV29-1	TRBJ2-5	CSVEKTGGASADQYF
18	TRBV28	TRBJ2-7	CASSLAPPGRKIFYEQYF
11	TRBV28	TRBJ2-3	CASRGGDTQYF
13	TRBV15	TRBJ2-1	CATSRGTDNEQFF
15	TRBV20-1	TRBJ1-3	CSARPTGYSGNTIYF
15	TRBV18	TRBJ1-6	CASSPRAGNNSPLHF
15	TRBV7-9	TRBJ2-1	CASSLGTAAYNEQFF
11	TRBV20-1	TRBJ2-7	CSAPTQGEQYF
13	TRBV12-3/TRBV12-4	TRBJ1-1	CALAPVENTEAFF
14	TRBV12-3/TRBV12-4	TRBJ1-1	CASSWGGAGTEAFF
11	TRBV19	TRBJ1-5	CASAIPGRQHF
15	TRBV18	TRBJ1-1	CASSPSGTEGEVAFF
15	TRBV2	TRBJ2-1	CASTRLAGGPGEQFF
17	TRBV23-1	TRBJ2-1	CASSPGLAGVPHNEQFF